The rows below give T cell receptor beta chains drawn from one sample of a study of post-analysis software for immune sequencing data. TCRdb passed the PCR reads through MiXCR, listing each CDR3 protein once. The table lists about 820,000 distinct CDR3 sequences, about 57% of them singletons. The sequencing input was blood. The receptors originated from a girl between 10 and 17 years old with multiple sclerosis. CDR3s leave out the opening cysteine and the closing phenylalanine or tryptophan. The order of the fields is J gene, V gene, CDR3 protein.

TRBJ2-5 TRBV5-1 ASSLRAGEETQY
TRBJ2-1 TRBV11-2 ASRPTGGLSYNEQF
TRBJ2-3 TRBV29-1 SVGRTSGRTNTQY
TRBJ2-3 TRBV9 ASSTTSDTQY
TRBJ1-2 TRBV28 AVYSSFGRVGYGYT
TRBJ2-3 TRBV20-1 SASSGGRRTDTQY
NA TRBV5-6 ASSPRQHKNIQY
TRBJ2-7 TRBV10-3 AISASRVVYEQY
TRBJ2-7 TRBV29-1 SVGASGRSYEQY
TRBJ2-5 TRBV7-6 ASSLGSGVRETQY
TRBJ2-1 TRBV7-3 ASSPQHRTGKDNEQF
TRBJ2-7 TRBV6-5 ASTEGTGQLYEQY
TRBJ1-2 TRBV5-1 ASSPRQGADGYT
TRBJ2-3 TRBV20-1 SARLPLAGKGNTQY
TRBJ2-7 TRBV28 ASSSASALDYEQY
TRBJ2-7 TRBV3-1 ASSQGLAEVYEQY
TRBJ2-5 TRBV24-1 ATSDPFRDRGTQY
TRBJ2-1 TRBV14 ASSHRLKRGRAKNNEQF
TRBJ2-5 TRBV20-1 SARDETGPRREQY
TRBJ1-1 TRBV29-1 SVEVVRAGNTEAF
TRBJ2-1 TRBV4-1 ASSQEFGTPYNEQF
TRBJ2-7 TRBV4-2 ASSQTGTRVWRSYEQY
TRBJ2-3 TRBV29-1 SASGRFTDTQY
TRBJ1-2 TRBV7-9 ASSPGQHQGYT
TRBJ2-3 TRBV6-5 ASSYVITDTQY
TRBJ2-1 TRBV5-1 ASSPGQELRVSNEQF
TRBJ2-5 TRBV18 ASSPDGNREQY
TRBJ1-2 TRBV7-9 ASSSQGSGHGYT
TRBJ1-1 TRBV2 ASRLRQGLNTEAF
TRBJ2-7 TRBV12-3/TRBV12-4 ASSSLPGLAGHPYEQY
TRBJ2-5 TRBV29-1 SVEGLAGIQETQY
TRBJ2-7 TRBV4-2 ASSLTSGDQYEQY
TRBJ2-3 TRBV6-1 ASSESLTDTQY
TRBJ2-1 TRBV24-1 ATSDPRTSNYEQF
TRBJ2-3 TRBV11-1 ASSFGPSEADTQY
TRBJ1-5 TRBV5-5 ASSPGSRNQPQH
TRBJ2-1 TRBV27 ASSFSGAGGEQF
TRBJ2-1 TRBV5-1 ASKVGLAEDNEQF
TRBJ2-5 TRBV6-6 ANGQGRQETQY
NA TRBV5-1 ASSLAPGSREQY
TRBJ2-7 TRBV5-1 ASSVTGEVSYEQY
TRBJ1-5 TRBV15 ATSRHGTGGRDQPQH
TRBJ1-6 TRBV7-3 ASSLKGGSPLH
TRBJ2-7 TRBV5-1 ASRDSYEQY
TRBJ1-2 TRBV7-2 ASSFLNPGQGYT
TRBJ2-5 TRBV4-1 ASSQGMEQY
TRBJ2-5 TRBV3-1 ASSQDSGSPHQETQY
TRBJ2-1 TRBV18 ASSPKNQGEEYNEQF
TRBJ2-3 TRBV6-4 ASSDGASGGNTQY
TRBJ1-2 TRBV20-1 SAERGEGEDYGYT
TRBJ1-2 TRBV6-5 ASSTYRDNYGYT
NA TRBV12-3/TRBV12-4 ASSGTAFGEQY